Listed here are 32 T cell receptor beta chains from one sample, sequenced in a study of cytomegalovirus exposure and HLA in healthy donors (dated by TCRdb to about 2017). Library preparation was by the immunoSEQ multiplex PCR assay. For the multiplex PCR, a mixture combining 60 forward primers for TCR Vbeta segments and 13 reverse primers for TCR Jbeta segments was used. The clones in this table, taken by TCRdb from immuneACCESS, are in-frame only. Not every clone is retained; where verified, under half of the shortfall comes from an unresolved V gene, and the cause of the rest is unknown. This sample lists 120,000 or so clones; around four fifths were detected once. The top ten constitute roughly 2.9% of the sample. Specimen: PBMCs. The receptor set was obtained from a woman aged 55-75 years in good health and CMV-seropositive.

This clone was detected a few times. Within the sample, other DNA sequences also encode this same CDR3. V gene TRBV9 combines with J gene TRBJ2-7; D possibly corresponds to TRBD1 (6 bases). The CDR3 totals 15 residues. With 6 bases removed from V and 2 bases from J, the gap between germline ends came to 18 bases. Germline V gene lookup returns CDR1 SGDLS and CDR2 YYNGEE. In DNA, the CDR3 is TGTGCCAGCATTGAAGGGCAGGGGACGGCCTACGAGCAGTACTTC. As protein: CASIEGQGTAYEQYF.

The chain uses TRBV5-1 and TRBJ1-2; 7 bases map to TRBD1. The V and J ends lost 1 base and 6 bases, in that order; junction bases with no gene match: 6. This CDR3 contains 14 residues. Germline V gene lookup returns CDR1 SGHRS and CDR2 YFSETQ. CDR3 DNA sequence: TGCGCCAGCAGCTTGCGGCAGGGGGTCGATGGCTACACCTTC. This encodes CASSLRQGVDGYTF. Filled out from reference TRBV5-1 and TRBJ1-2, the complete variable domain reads KAGVTQTPRYLIKTRGQQVTLSCSPISGHRSVSWYQQTPGQGLQFLFEYFSETQRNKGNFPGRFSGRQFSNSRSEMNVSTLELGDSALYLCASSLRQGVDGYTFGSGTRLTVV.

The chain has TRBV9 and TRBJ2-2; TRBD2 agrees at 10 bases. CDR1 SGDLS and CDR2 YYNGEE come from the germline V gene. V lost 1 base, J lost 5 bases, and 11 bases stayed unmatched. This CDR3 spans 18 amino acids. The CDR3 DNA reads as TGTGCCAGCAGCGTAAGAGCTAGCGGGAGACAGAATACCGGGGAGCTGTTTTTT. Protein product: CASSVRASGRQNTGELFF.

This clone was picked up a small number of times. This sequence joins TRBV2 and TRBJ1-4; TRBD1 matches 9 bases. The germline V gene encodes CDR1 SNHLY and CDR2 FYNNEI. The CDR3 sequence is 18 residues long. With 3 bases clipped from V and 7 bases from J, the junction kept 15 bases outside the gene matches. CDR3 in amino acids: CASSDAVGGTGIGEKLFF. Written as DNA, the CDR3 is TGTGCCAGCAGTGATGCCGTTGGGGGGACAGGGATTGGTGAAAAACTGTTTTTT.

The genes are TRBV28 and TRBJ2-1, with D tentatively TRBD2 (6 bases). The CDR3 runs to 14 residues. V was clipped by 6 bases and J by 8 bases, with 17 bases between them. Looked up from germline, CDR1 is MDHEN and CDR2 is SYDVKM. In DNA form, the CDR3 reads TGTGCCAGCAGCCTGGCGGGGCTAGGTTATGAGCAGTTCTTC. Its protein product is CASSLAGLGYEQFF.

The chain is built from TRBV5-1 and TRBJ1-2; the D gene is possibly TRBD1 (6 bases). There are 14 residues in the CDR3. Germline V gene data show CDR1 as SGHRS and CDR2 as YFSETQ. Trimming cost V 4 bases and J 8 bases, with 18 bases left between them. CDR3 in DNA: TGCGCCAGCAGCAGGCCAGGGGATGAAAGGGGCTACACCTTC. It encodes CASSRPGDERGYTF.

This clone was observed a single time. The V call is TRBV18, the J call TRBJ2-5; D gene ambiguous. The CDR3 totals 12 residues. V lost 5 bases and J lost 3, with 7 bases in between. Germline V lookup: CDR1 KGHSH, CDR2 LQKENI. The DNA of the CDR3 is TGTGCCAGCTCAATAACTAAAGAGACCCAGTACTTC. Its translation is CASSITKETQYF.

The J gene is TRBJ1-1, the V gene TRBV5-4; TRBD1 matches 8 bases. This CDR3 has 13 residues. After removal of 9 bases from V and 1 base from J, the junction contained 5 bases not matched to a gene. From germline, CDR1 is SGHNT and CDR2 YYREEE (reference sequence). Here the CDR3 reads CATSGTGNTEAFF. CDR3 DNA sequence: TGTGCCACGTCCGGGACAGGGAACACTGAAGCTTTCTTT. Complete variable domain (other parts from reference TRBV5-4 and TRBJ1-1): ETGVTQSPTHLIKTRGQQVTLRCSSQSGHNTVSWYQQALGQGPQFIFQYYREEENGRGNFPPRFSGLQFPNYSSELNVNALELDDSALYLCATSGTGNTEAFFGQGTRLTVV.

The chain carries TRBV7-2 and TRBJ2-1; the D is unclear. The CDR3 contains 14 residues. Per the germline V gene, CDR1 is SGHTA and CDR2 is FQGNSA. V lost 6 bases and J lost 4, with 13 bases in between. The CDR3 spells CASSSMSGYNEQFF. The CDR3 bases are TGTGCCAGCAGTTCTATGTCCGGTTACAATGAGCAGTTCTTC.

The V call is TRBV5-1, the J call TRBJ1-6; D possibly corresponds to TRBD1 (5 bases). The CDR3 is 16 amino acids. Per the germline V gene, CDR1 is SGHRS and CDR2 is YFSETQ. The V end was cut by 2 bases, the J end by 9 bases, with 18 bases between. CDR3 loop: CASSLSGADNFSPLHF. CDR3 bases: TGCGCCAGCAGCTTATCGGGAGCGGACAATTTTTCACCCCTCCACTTT.

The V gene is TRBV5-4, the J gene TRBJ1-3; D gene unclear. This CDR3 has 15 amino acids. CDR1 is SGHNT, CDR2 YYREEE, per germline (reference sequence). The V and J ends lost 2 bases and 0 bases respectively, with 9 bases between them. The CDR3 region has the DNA TGTGCCAGCAGCTTCTCACGGAGCTCTGGAAACACCATATATTTT. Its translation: CASSFSRSSGNTIYF.

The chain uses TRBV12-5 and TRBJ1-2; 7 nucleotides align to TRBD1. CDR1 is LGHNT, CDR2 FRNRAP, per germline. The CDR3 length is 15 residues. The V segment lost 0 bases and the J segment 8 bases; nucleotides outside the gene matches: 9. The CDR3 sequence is CASGLVPQGRVGYTF. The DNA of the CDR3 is TGTGCTAGTGGTTTGGTCCCACAGGGGCGCGTAGGCTACACCTTC.

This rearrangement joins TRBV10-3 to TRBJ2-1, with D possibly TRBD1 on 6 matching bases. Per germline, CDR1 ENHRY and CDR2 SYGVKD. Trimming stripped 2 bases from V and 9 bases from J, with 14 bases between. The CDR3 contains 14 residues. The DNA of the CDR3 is TGTGCCATCAGTGAGAGCCAGGGGTTTACTGAGCAGTTCTTC. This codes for CAISESQGFTEQFF.

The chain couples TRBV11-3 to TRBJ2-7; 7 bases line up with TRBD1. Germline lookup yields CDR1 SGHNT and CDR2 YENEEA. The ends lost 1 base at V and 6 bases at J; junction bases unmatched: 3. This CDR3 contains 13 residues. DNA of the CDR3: TGTGCCAGCAGCTTAGGACAGGGTTCCGAGCAGTACTTC. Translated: CASSLGQGSEQYF.

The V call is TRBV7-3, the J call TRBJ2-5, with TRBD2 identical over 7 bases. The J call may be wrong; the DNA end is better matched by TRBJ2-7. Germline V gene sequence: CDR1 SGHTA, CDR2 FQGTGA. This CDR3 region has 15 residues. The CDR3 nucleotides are TGTGCCAGCAGCTTAGCTCCGGGAGGCCCTTACGAGCAGTACTTC. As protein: CASSLAPGGPYEQYF.

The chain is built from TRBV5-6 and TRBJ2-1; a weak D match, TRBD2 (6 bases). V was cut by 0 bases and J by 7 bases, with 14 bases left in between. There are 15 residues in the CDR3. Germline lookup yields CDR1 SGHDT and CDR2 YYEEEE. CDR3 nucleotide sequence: TGTGCCAGCAGCTTGGGGTTTTCGGGAGAGAATGAGCAGTTCTTC. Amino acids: CASSLGFSGENEQFF.

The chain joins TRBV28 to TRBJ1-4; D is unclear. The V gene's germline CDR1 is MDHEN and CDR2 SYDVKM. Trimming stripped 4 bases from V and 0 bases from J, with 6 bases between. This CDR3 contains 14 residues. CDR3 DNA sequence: TGTGCCAGCAGTTCCCCCTCAACTAATGAAAAACTGTTTTTT. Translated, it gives CASSSPSTNEKLFF.

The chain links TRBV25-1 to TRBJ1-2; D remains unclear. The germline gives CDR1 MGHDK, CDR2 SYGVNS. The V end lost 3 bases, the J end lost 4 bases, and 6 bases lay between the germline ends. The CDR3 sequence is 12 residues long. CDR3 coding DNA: TGTGCCAGCAGTGACCTTCTCTATGGCTACACCTTC. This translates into CASSDLLYGYTF.

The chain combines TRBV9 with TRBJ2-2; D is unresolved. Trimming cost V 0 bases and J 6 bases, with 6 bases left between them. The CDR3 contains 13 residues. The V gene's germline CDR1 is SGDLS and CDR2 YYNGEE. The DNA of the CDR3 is TGTGCCAGCAGCGTAGCCCGGGCCGGGGAGCTGTTTTTT. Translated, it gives CASSVARAGELFF. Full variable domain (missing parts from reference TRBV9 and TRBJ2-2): DSGVTQTPKHLITATGQRVTLRCSPRSGDLSVYWYQQSLDQGLQFLIQYYNGEERAKGNILERFSAQQFPDLHSELNLSSLELGDSALYFCASSVARAGELFFGEGSRLTVL.

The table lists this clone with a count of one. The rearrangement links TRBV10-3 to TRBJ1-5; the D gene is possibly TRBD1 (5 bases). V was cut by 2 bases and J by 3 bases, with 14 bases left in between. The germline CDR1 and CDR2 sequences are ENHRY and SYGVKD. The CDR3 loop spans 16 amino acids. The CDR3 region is CAISEPSTVSNQPQHF. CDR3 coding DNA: TGTGCCATCAGTGAGCCCTCGACAGTATCCAATCAGCCCCAGCATTTT.

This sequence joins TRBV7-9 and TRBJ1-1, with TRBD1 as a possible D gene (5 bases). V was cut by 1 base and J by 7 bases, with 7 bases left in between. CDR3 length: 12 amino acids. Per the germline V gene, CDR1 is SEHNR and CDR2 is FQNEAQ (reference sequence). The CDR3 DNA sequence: TGTGCCAGCAGCTTAGGACAGATTGAAGCTTTCTTT. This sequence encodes CASSLGQIEAFF.

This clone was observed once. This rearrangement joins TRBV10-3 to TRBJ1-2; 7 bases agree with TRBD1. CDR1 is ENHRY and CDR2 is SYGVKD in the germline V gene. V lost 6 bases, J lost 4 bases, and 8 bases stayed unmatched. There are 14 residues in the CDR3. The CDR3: CAIRVEGGFYGYTF. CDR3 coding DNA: TGTGCCATCAGGGTCGAAGGGGGCTTCTATGGCTACACCTTC.

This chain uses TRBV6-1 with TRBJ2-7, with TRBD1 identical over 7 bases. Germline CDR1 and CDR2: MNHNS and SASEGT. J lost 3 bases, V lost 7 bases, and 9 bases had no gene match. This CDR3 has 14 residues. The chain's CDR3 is CASMKTGFRYEQYF. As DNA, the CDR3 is TGTGCCAGCATGAAGACAGGGTTTCGCTACGAGCAGTACTTC.

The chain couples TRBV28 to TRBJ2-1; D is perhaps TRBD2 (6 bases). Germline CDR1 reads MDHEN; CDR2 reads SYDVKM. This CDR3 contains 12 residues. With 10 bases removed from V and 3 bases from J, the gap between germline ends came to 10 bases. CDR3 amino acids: CATGERYNEQFF. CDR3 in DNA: TGTGCCACGGGAGAACGCTACAATGAGCAGTTCTTC. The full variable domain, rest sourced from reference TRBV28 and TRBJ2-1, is DVKVTQSSRYLVKRTGEKVFLECVQDMDHENMFWYRQDPGLGLRLIYFSYDVKMKEKGDIPEGYSVSREKKERFSLILESASTNQTSMYLCATGERYNEQFFGPGTRLTVL.

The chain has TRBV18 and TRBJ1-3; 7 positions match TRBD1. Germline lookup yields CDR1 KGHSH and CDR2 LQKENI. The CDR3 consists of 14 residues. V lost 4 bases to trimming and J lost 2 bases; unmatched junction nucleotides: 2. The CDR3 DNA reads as TGTGCCAGCTCACGAGGGACAGCTGGAAACACCATATATTTT. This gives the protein CASSRGTAGNTIYF.

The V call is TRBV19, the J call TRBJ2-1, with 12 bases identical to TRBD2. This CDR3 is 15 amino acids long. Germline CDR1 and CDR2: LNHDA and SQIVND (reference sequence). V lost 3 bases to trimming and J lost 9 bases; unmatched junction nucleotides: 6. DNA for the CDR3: TGTGCCAGTAGTATGACTAGCGGGAGCCTTGGTGAGCAGTTCTTC. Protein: CASSMTSGSLGEQFF.

The CDR3: CASSLAPGNYEQYF. The CDR3 DNA is TGCGCCAGCAGCTTGGCTCCAGGGAACTACGAGCAGTACTTC. V is TRBV5-1 and J is TRBJ2-7; tentatively, D is TRBD1 (5 bases). The CDR3 runs 14 residues. Germline V gives CDR1 SGHRS, CDR2 YFSETQ. Between the trimmed V and J ends, which lost 0 bases and 3 bases, there was a span of 10 bases.

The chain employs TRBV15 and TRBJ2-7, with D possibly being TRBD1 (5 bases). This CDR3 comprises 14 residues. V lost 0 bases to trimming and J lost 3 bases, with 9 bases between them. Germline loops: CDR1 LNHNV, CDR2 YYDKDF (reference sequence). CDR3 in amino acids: CATSRDQGGYEQYF. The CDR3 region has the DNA TGTGCCACCAGCAGAGATCAGGGTGGCTACGAGCAGTACTTC.

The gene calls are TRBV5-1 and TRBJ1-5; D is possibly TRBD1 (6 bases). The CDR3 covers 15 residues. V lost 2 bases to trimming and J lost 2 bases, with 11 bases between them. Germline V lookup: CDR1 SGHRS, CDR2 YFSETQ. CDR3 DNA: TGCGCCAGCAGCTTAAAGGGGGACCGCAATCAGCCCCAGCATTTT. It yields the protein CASSLKGDRNQPQHF. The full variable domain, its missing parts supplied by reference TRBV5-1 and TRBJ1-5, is KAGVTQTPRYLIKTRGQQVTLSCSPISGHRSVSWYQQTPGQGLQFLFEYFSETQRNKGNFPGRFSGRQFSNSRSEMNVSTLELGDSALYLCASSLKGDRNQPQHFGDGTRLSIL.

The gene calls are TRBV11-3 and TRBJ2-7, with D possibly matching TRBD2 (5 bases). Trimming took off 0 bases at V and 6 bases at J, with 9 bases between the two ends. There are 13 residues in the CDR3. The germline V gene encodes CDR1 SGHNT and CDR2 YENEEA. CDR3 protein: CASSLEGESEQYF. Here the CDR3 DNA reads TGTGCCAGCAGCTTAGAGGGAGAGAGCGAGCAGTACTTC.

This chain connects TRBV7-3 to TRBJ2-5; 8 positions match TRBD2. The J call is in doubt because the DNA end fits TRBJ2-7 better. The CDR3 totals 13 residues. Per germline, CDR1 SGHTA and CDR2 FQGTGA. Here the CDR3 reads CASSYGLAREQYF. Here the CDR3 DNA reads TGTGCCAGCAGCTATGGACTAGCCCGCGAGCAGTACTTC.

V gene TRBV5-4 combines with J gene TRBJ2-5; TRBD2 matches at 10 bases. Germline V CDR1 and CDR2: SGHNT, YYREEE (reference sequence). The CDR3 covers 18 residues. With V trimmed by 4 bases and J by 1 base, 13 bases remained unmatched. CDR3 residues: CASSQGTSAKPFQETQYF. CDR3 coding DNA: TGTGCCAGCAGCCAAGGGACTAGCGCCAAACCATTCCAAGAGACCCAGTACTTC.